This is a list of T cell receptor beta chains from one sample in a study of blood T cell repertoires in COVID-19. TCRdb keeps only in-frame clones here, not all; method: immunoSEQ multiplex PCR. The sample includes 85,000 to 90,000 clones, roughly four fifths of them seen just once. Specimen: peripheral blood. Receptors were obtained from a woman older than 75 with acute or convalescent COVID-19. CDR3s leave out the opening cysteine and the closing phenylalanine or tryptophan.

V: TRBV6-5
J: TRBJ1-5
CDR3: ASSYEGVGQPQH

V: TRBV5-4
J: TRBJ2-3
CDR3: ASSLDGGSTDTQY

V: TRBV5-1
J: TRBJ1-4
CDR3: ASSLREGPTNEKLF

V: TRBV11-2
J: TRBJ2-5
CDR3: ASSFLTSGTIETQY

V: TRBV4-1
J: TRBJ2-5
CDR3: ASSKQSGQGGSQETQY

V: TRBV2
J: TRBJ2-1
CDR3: ASSEGVIGGNEQF

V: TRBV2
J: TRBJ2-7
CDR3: ASKQGASYEQY

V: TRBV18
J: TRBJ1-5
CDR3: ASSSEGNQPQH

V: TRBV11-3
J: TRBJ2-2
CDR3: ASSLETANTGELF

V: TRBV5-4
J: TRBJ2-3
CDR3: ASSLGGLAGGPWTDTQY

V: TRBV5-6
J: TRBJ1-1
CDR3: ASSFTGANTEAF

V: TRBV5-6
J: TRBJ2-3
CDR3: ASSFKSADTQY

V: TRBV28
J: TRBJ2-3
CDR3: ASSSDTQY

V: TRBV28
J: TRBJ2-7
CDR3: ASWPLGTAGASYEQY

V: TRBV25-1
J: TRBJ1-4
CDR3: ASSAYTQGADEKLF

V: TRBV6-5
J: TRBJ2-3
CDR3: ASGKDMSTDTQY

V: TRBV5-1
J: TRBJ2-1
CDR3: ASSLGSGIYEQF

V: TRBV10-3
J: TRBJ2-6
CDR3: AISEGTGSGANVLT

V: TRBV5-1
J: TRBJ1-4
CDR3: ASSLTGLGEKLF

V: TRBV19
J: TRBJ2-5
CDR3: ASNPHRGEQETQY

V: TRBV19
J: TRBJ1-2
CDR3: ASSAMPDSVGYT

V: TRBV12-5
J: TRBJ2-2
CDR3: ASGQGGGTGELF

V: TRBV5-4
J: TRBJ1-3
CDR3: ASSFWSTGNTIY

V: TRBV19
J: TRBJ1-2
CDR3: ASSARQGFYGYT

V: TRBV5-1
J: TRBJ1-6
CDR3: ASSFSRGQNSPLH

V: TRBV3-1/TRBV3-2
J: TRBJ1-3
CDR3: ASSRAGTGGSGNTIY

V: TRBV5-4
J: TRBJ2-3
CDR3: ASSFSGGATDTQY

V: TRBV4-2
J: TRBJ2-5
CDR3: ASSQDLLAEETQY

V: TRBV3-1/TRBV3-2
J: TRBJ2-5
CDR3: ASSRSGLAVETQY

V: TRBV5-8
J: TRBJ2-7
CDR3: ASSSFSGTGFYEQY

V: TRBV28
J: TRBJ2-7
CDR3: ASSLGGQVYEQY

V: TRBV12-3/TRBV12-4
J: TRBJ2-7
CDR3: ASSIRTRSKQY

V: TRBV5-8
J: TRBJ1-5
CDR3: ASSPGIDQPQH

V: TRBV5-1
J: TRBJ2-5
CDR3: ASSPTGIETQY

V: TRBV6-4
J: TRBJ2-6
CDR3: ASSKTANSGANVLT

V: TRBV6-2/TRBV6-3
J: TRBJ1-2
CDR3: ASTPSPDSAYGYT

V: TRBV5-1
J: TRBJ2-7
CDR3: ASSLQPGTGNYEQY

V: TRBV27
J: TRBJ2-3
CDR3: ASSLRSGLSTDTQY

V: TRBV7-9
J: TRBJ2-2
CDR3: ASSSQRAFTGELF

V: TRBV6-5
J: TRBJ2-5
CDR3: ASSYSTGGETQY

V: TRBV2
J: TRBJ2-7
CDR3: ASSRPRTSDHEQY

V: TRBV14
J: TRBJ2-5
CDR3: ASSPLRSGAETQY

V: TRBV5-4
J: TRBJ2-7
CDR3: ASSGATGGRNEQY

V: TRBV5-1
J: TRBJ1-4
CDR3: ASSLVRGQNEKLF

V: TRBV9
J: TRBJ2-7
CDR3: ASSPPHGAYEQY